Presented here are 7 T cell receptor beta chains from one specimen sequenced in a study of cytotoxic CD8 clonotypes in ibrutinib-treated CLL. Profiled with immunoSEQ multiplex PCR; TCRdb holds only in-frame clones, not every one. The data contain roughly 250,000 clones, 70% of them singletons. Here the sequenced sample was PBMCs, taken after 24 months of ibrutinib treatment. Receptors originate from a human donor with chronic lymphocytic leukemia.

The chain links TRBV18 to TRBJ1-3; tentatively, D is TRBD1 (5 bases). Germline V lookup: CDR1 KGHSH, CDR2 LQKENI. Between the trimmed V and J ends, which lost 4 bases and 0 bases, there was a span of 7 bases. CDR3 length equals 14 residues. The CDR3 DNA reads TGTGCCAGCTCACGGGGGTCCTCTGGAAACACCATATATTTT. This encodes CASSRGSSGNTIYF.

The rearrangement joins TRBV5-1 to TRBJ2-7; D is perhaps TRBD1 or TRBD2 (5 bases each). CDR3 size: 12 residues. Trimming pared 7 bases from V and 6 bases from J, leaving 14 bases between. Germline-derived CDR1 and CDR2 are SGHRS and YFSETQ. The CDR3 protein is CASWRTSGEQYF. CDR3 DNA: TGCGCCAGCTGGAGGACATCGGGCGAGCAGTACTTC.

V usage is TRBV29-1 and J usage is TRBJ2-4; 9 bases map to TRBD2. The ends lost 1 base at V and 3 bases at J; junction bases unmatched: 10. This CDR3 spans 17 amino acids. Germline-derived CDR1 and CDR2 are SQVTM and ANQGSEA. CDR3 residues: CSVEGAEREVVKNIQYF. The CDR3 region has the DNA TGCAGCGTTGAAGGAGCGGAGCGGGAGGTCGTCAAAAACATTCAGTACTTC. Combining the CDR3 with reference TRBV29-1 and TRBJ2-4 gives the whole variable domain SAVISQKPSRDICQRGTSLTIQCQVDSQVTMMFWYRQQPGQSLTLIATANQGSEATYESGFVIDKFPISRPNLTFSTLTVSNMSPEDSSIYLCSVEGAEREVVKNIQYFGAGTRLSVL.

The V and J genes are TRBV19 and TRBJ2-3; D might be TRBD1 (7 bases). V lost 2 bases and J lost 3, with 9 bases in between. The CDR3 length is 14 residues. CDR1 LNHDA and CDR2 SQIVND come from the germline V gene (reference sequence). CDR3 coding DNA: TGTGCCAGTAGTATATCAGGGGGGACAGATACGCAGTATTTT. It yields the protein CASSISGGTDTQYF.

The CDR3 sequence: CASNLQGRDQPQHF. CDR3 DNA sequence: TGTGCCAGCAACCTACAGGGAAGGGATCAGCCCCAGCATTTT. The rearrangement joins TRBV2 to TRBJ1-5; TRBD1 is a possible D gene (6 bases). Germline values: CDR1 SNHLY, CDR2 FYNNEI. CDR3 length: 14 amino acids. Trimming cost V 7 bases and J 5 bases, with 15 bases left between them.

The chain links TRBV19 to TRBJ2-1, with 10 bases matching TRBD2. The CDR3 contains 18 residues. The J segment lost 7 bases and the V segment lost 1 base, leaving 13 bases of the junction unmatched. Germline V CDR1 and CDR2: LNHDA, SQIVND (reference sequence). CDR3 DNA: TGTGCCAGTAGTATAGGGACTCTAGCGGGAGCACCGGGTAATGAGCAGTTCTTC. Translating it yields CASSIGTLAGAPGNEQFF. Looking up the rest from reference TRBV19 and TRBJ2-1 gives the full variable domain: DGGITQSPKYLFRKEGQNVTLSCEQNLNHDAMYWYRQDPGQGLRLIYYSQIVNDFQKGDIAEGYSVSREKKESFPLTVTSAQKNPTAFYLCASSIGTLAGAPGNEQFFGPGTRLTVL.

This sequence joins TRBV11-1 and TRBJ2-7, with D perhaps TRBD1 (5 bases). Germline CDR1 and CDR2: SGHAT and FQDESV (reference sequence). The V end was cut by 3 bases, the J end by 2 bases, with 8 bases between. The CDR3 is 13 residues long. CDR3 coding DNA: TGTGCCAGCAGCTTTTCGACAGCCTACGAGCAGTACTTC. It codes for CASSFSTAYEQYF.